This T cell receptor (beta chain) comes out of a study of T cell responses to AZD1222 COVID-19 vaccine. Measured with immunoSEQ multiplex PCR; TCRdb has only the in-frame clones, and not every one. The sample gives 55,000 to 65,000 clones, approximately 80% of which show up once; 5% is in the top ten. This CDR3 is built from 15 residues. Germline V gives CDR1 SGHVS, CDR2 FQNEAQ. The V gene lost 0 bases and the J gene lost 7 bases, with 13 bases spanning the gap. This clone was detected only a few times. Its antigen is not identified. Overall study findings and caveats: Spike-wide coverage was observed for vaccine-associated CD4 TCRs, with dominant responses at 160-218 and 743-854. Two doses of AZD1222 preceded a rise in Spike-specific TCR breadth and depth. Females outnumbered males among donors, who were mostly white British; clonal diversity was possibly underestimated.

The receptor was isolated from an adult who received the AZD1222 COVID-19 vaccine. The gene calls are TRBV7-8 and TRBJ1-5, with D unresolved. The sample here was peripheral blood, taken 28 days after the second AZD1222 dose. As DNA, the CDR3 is TGTGCCAGCAGCTTAGCGCAGAGGGCGGGCCAGCCCCAGCATTTT. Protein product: CASSLAQRAGQPQHF.